Below, 18 T cell receptor beta chains from the same sample are listed, as sequenced in a study of shared clonotypes between healthy human individuals. Clones were read by immunoSEQ multiplex PCR, and TCRdb kept only the in-frame ones, dropping some. The table has 2 million to 2.5 million clones, 85% to 95% seen once. The sequenced material came from naive CD4+ T cells from PBMCs. Subset noted: CD45RA+ positively selected. The source is a man younger than 35 in good health. Some clones in this sample may be carry-over from other donors' samples.

The chain joins TRBV15 to TRBJ2-2, with TRBD1 identical over 7 bases. The germline gives CDR1 LNHNV, CDR2 YYDKDF (reference sequence). The V segment lost 3 bases and the J segment 0 bases; nucleotides outside the gene matches: 16. This CDR3 spans 20 amino acids. This CDR3 reads CATSSRITATGVANTGELFF. CDR3 bases: TGTGCCACCAGCAGTCGAATTACCGCCACAGGGGTCGCGAACACCGGGGAGCTGTTTTTT.

About this clone itself: The sample carries other DNA sequences with the same CDR3. The genes are TRBV9 and TRBJ1-5, with D unresolved. This CDR3 contains 14 residues. V lost 4 bases and J 0 bases, leaving 8 bases between the germline ends. CDR1 is SGDLS, CDR2 YYNGEE, per germline. The CDR3 bases are TGTGCCAGCAGCCCCCGCGGTAGCAATCAGCCCCAGCATTTT. Translating it yields CASSPRGSNQPQHF.

The V call is TRBV28, the J call TRBJ1-2, with D unclear. CDR1 MDHEN and CDR2 SYDVKM come from the germline V gene. The ends were cut back, 2 bases at V and 4 bases at J, with 11 bases in the middle. This CDR3 comprises 14 residues. CDR3: CASSLKRVGYGYTF. The DNA of the CDR3 is TGTGCCAGCAGTTTAAAAAGGGTAGGCTATGGCTACACCTTC.

The chain has TRBV7-8 and TRBJ2-2, with a possible D match to TRBD1 (6 bases). Germline V CDR1 and CDR2: SGHVS, FQNEAQ. V shed 5 bases and J shed 0 bases, with 13 bases lying between them. The CDR3 sequence is 16 residues long. The CDR3 protein is CASSDTGQTNTGELFF. The CDR3 bases are TGTGCCAGCAGCGATACGGGACAAACGAACACCGGGGAGCTGTTTTTT.

As regards this clone: Other DNA sequences in this sample translate to the same CDR3. This sequence joins TRBV28 and TRBJ2-2; no clear D gene. Germline CDR1 MDHEN, CDR2 SYDVKM. The CDR3 loop spans 13 amino acids. Trimming took off 3 bases at V and 3 bases at J, with 5 bases between the two ends. CDR3 region: CASSLFDTGELFF. The DNA of the CDR3 is TGTGCCAGCAGTTTGTTTGACACCGGGGAGCTGTTTTTT.

This chain joins TRBV10-3 and TRBJ2-7; a weak D match, TRBD2 (7 bases). V lost 6 bases, J lost 3 bases, and 21 bases lay in between. CDR3 size: 16 residues. CDR1 is ENHRY, CDR2 SYGVKD, per germline. DNA for the CDR3: TGTGCCATCAGGGAGGCGGGGGCAGACCCAAACTACGAGCAGTACTTC. Translated: CAIREAGADPNYEQYF.

The chain combines TRBV7-2 with TRBJ2-7; TRBD2 agrees at 7 bases. The CDR3 totals 13 residues. V was pared by 6 bases and J by 4 bases, with 6 bases of the junction left unmatched. CDR1 is SGHTA, CDR2 FQGNSA, per germline. CDR3 sequence: CASSYQAGYEQYF. The CDR3 DNA reads TGTGCCAGCAGTTACCAAGCGGGATACGAGCAGTACTTC. The entire variable domain, with the rest obtained from reference TRBV7-2 and TRBJ2-7, is as follows: GAGVSQSPSNKVTEKGKDVELRCDPISGHTALYWYRQSLGQGLEFLIYFQGNSAPDKSGLPSDRFSAERTGGSVSTLTIQRTQQEDSAVYLCASSYQAGYEQYFGPGTRLTVT.

The rearrangement links TRBV27 to TRBJ2-7; 9 nucleotides align to TRBD2. Trimming removed 5 bases from V and 6 bases from J; junction bases left unmatched: 20. The CDR3 spans 18 residues. Per the germline V gene, CDR1 is MNHEY and CDR2 is SMNVEV (reference sequence). CDR3 DNA sequence: TGTGCCAGCAGTCGAACTAGCGGGTTTCGTCAGCCGTTTGGCGAGCAGTACTTC. It specifies CASSRTSGFRQPFGEQYF.

This clone showed up just once. Other DNA sequences in this specimen translate into the identical CDR3. The chain recombines TRBV11-3 with TRBJ2-2; no firm D call. The V end lost 0 bases, the J end lost 5 bases, and 4 bases lay between the germline ends. The CDR3 is 13 residues long. The germline CDR1 and CDR2 sequences are SGHNT and YENEEA. The CDR3 coding sequence is TGTGCCAGCAGCTTAGAAGGGACCGGGGAGCTGTTTTTT. Translated, it gives CASSLEGTGELFF.

The rearrangement links TRBV10-3 to TRBJ1-2; D gene unclear. Trimming took 0 bases from V and 7 from J, leaving 12 bases between them. The CDR3 contains 14 residues. Germline loops: CDR1 ENHRY, CDR2 SYGVKD. CDR3 amino acids: CAISESVGPPGYTF. The CDR3 coding sequence is TGTGCCATCAGTGAGTCGGTGGGTCCTCCTGGCTACACCTTC.

This clone was detected only once. V usage is TRBV10-2 and J usage is TRBJ1-5; D uncertain. The V end was cut by 2 bases, the J end by 5 bases, with 7 bases between. The CDR3 contains 13 residues. CDR1 WSHSY and CDR2 SAAADI come from the germline V gene. The CDR3 coding sequence is TGCGCCAGCAGTGAGGCCTCAGATCAGCCCCAGCATTTT. Amino acid sequence: CASSEASDQPQHF.

This clone was seen just once. This chain connects TRBV15 to TRBJ2-5; D is possibly TRBD2 (7 bases). This CDR3 has 15 residues. Germline-derived CDR1 and CDR2 are LNHNV and YYDKDF (reference sequence). Trimming took 0 bases from V and 5 from J, leaving 13 bases between them. CDR3 sequence: CATSRDRRGGETQYF. The CDR3 DNA reads TGTGCCACCAGCAGAGATCGTAGGGGGGGTGAGACCCAGTACTTC.

The chain combines TRBV6-1 with TRBJ2-2; D may be TRBD2 (6 bases). V gave up 5 bases and J gave up 4 bases, with 14 bases separating them. Germline values: CDR1 MNHNS, CDR2 SASEGT. The CDR3 runs 15 residues. For the CDR3, the DNA is TGTGCCAGCAGTCGGAGCGGAGGGGTCACCGGGGAGCTGTTTTTT. Translation: CASSRSGGVTGELFF.

This clone was recorded once. At the DNA level, this CDR3 is encoded by other sequences in the same sample as well. The chain carries TRBV28 and TRBJ2-7; TRBD2 matches 7 bases. Germline trimming cut 5 bases from V and 2 bases from J; bases unmatched to any gene: 6. The CDR3 totals 14 residues. Germline V gene lookup returns CDR1 MDHEN and CDR2 SYDVKM. This CDR3 is CASSPGLPAYEQYF. CDR3 nucleotides: TGTGCCAGCAGTCCGGGACTACCAGCCTACGAGCAGTACTTC. The complete variable domain, with remaining parts taken from reference TRBV28 and TRBJ2-7, reads DVKVTQSSRYLVKRTGEKVFLECVQDMDHENMFWYRQDPGLGLRLIYFSYDVKMKEKGDIPEGYSVSREKKERFSLILESASTNQTSMYLCASSPGLPAYEQYFGPGTRLTVT.

This clone was observed a single time. The chain links TRBV5-5 to TRBJ1-2, with D hard to call. The CDR3 is made up of 14 amino acids. Per germline, CDR1 SGHKS and CDR2 YYEKEE (reference sequence). The ends were cut back, 0 bases at V and 5 bases at J, with 11 bases in the middle. CDR3 DNA: TGTGCCAGCAGCTTGGTTGTCACTACATATGGCTACACCTTC. It specifies CASSLVVTTYGYTF.

The rearrangement joins TRBV7-3 to TRBJ1-6, with a tentative D call TRBD1 (5 bases). Germline loops: CDR1 SGHTA, CDR2 FQGTGA. V lost 2 bases to trimming and J lost 7 bases, with 9 bases between them. This CDR3 has 14 amino acids. CDR3 region: CASSLGGWNSPLHF. DNA of the CDR3: TGTGCCAGCAGCTTAGGGGGTTGGAATTCACCCCTCCACTTT.

This clone was observed a few times. This sequence joins TRBV27 and TRBJ2-2; possibly TRBD1 for D (6 bases). This CDR3 spans 14 amino acids. V dropped 6 bases and J dropped 6 bases, with 14 bases sitting between them. CDR1 is MNHEY, CDR2 SMNVEV, per germline (reference sequence). The CDR3 here is CASSSRGISGELFF. The CDR3 coding sequence is TGTGCCAGCAGCTCTAGGGGGATTTCCGGGGAGCTGTTTTTT.

With respect to this clone: Within the sample, other DNA sequences also encode this same CDR3. This chain connects TRBV5-1 to TRBJ1-4, with D hard to call. This CDR3 is built from 15 residues. Per germline, CDR1 SGHRS and CDR2 YFSETQ. V dropped 0 bases and J dropped 2 bases, with 8 bases sitting between them. The CDR3 loop reads CASSLASGTNEKLFF. DNA of the CDR3: TGCGCCAGCAGCTTGGCATCTGGGACTAATGAAAAACTGTTTTTT. The full variable domain, rest sourced from reference TRBV5-1 and TRBJ1-4, is KAGVTQTPRYLIKTRGQQVTLSCSPISGHRSVSWYQQTPGQGLQFLFEYFSETQRNKGNFPGRFSGRQFSNSRSEMNVSTLELGDSALYLCASSLASGTNEKLFFGSGTQLSVL.